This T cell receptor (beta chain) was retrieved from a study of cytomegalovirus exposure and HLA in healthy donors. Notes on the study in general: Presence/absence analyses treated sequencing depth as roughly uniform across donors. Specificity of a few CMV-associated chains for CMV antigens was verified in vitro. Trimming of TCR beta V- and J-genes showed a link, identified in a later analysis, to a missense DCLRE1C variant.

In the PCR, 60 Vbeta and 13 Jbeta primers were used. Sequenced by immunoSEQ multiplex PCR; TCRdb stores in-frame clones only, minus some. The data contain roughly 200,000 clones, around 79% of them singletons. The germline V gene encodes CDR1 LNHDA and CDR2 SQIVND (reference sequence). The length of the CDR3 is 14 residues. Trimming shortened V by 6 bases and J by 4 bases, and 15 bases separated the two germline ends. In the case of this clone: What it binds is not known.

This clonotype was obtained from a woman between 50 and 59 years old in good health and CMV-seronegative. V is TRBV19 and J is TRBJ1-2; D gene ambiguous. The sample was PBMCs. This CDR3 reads CASRDSTVGYGYTF. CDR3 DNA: TGTGCCAGTAGGGACTCAACGGTCGGCTATGGCTACACCTTC.